This TCR beta chain stems from a study of radiotherapy plus CTLA-4 blockade in lung cancer (dated by TCRdb to the late 2010s). In terms of the full investigation: Objective responses were observed in about 17% of enrolled patients, and disease control was achieved in less than 40%.

Focal radiation therapy combined with CTLA-4 blockade (ipilimumab) was tested in patients with chemo-refractory metastatic non-small-cell lung cancer. Receptors were amplified or captured by the immunoSEQ multiplex PCR assay. TCRdb's version of the immuneACCESS table is confined to in-frame rearrangements and falls short of the full clone set. An unresolved V gene accounts for under half of the shortfall where checked; the remainder is of unknown origin. The sample table holds approximately 90,000 clones, of which around four fifths were seen once. Over 0.75% of the sample comes from the top ten. Notes on this clone: What antigen it recognizes has not been identified. One base away there is no much larger clone; base qualities are not given.

The paper as a whole reports these results and caveats: After treatment with radiotherapy and ipilimumab, TCR clones that originated in tumors expanded in peripheral blood. Increased serum interferon-beta after radiation, together with early dynamic changes in blood T cell clones, were reported to be the strongest predictors of response.

For CDR1 and CDR2, the germline V gene lists SQVTM and ANQGSEA. V loses 5 bases at its end and J loses 4 bases; junction bases beyond the gene matches: 10. The CDR3 contains 14 residues, cysteine and phenylalanine counted. The CDR3 DNA has 42 bases and is translated from base 1. Rearrangement joined TRBV29-1 to TRBJ2-5; TRBD1 agrees with 7 junctional bases. The TCR sequence derives from a human donor with non-small cell lung cancer who had stable disease on radiotherapy plus ipilimumab. The sequencing used peripheral blood, collected from a patient treated with radiotherapy plus ipilimumab. The DNA is TGCAGCGTTTTCCCCAAGGGGGCGCGAGAGACCCAGTACTTC. This is translated as CSVFPKGARETQYF.